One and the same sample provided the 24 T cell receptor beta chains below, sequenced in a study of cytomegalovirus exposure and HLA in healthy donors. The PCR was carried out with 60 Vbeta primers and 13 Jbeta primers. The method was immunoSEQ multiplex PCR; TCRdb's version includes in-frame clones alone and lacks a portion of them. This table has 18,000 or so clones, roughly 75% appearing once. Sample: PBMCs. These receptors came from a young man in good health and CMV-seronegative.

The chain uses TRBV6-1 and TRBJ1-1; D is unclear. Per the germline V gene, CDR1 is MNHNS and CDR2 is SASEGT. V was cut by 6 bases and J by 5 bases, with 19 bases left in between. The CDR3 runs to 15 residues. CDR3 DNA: TGTGCCAGCAGAGACGACCCCCAGGTTCCGACTGAAGCTTTCTTT. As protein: CASRDDPQVPTEAFF.

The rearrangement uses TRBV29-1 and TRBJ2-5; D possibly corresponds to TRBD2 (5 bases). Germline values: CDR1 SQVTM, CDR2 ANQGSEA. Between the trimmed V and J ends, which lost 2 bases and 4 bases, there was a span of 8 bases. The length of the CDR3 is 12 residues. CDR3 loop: CSVETGIETQYF. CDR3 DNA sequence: TGCAGCGTTGAAACGGGGATAGAGACCCAGTACTTC.

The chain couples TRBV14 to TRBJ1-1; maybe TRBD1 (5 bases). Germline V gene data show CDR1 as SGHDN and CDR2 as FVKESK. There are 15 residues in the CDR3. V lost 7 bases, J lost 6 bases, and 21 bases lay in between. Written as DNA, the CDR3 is TGTGCCAGCACGGACACACACGGAAATAGGGCTGAAGCTTTCTTT. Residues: CASTDTHGNRAEAFF.

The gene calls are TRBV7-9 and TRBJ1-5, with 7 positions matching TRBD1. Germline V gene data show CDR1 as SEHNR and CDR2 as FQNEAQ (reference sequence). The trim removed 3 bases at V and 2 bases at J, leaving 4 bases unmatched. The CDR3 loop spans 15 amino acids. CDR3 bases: TGTGCCAGCAGCTTCGACAGGGACGGCAATCAGCCCCAGCATTTT. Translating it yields CASSFDRDGNQPQHF.

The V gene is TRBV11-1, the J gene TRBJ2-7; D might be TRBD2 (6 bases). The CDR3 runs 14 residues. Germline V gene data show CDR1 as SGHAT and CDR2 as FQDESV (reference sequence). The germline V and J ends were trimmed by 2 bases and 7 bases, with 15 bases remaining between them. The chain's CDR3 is CASSLRRDFGEQYF. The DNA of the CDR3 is TGTGCCAGCAGCTTACGGAGGGACTTCGGGGAGCAGTACTTC.

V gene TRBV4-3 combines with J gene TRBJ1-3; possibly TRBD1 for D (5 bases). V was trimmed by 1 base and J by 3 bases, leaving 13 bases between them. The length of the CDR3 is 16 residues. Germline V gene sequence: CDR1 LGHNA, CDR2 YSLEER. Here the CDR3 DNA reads TGCGCCAGCAGCCAAGGTACGGGGGTAGATGGAAACACCATATATTTT. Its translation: CASSQGTGVDGNTIYF.

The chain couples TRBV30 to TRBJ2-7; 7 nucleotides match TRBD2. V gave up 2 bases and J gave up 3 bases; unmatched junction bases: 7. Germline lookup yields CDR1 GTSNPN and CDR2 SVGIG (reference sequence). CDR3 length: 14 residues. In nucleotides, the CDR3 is TGTGCCTGGAGTAACGGGGGGATTGGCTACGAGCAGTACTTC. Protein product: CAWSNGGIGYEQYF.

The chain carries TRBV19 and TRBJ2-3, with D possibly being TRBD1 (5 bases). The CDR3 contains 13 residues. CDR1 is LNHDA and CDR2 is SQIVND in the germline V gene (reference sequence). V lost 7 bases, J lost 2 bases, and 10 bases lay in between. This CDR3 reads CASMGQNTDTQYF. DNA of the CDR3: TGTGCCAGTATGGGGCAGAACACAGATACGCAGTATTTT.

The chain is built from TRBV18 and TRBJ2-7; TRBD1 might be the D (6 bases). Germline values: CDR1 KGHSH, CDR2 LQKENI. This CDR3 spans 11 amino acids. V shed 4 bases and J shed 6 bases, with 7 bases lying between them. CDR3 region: CASSQQGEQYF. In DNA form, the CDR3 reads TGTGCCAGCTCACAACAGGGCGAGCAGTACTTC.

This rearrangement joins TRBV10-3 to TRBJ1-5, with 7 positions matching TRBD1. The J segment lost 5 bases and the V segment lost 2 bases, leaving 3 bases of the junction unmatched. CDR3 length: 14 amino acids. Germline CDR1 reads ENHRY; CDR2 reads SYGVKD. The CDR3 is CAISEGRGDQPQHF. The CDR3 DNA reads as TGTGCCATCAGTGAGGGCAGGGGGGATCAGCCCCAGCATTTT.

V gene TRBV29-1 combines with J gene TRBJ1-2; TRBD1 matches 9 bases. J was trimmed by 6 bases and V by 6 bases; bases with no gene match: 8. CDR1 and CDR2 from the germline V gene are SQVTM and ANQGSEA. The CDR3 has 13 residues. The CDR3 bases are TGCAGCGTCACGGACAGGGGAGCTCATGGCTACACCTTC. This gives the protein CSVTDRGAHGYTF.

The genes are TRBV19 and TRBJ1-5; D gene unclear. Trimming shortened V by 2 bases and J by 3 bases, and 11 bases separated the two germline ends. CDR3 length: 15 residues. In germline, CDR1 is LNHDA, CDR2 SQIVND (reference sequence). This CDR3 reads CASSILSGDNQPQHF. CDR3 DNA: TGTGCCAGTAGTATACTATCCGGGGACAATCAGCCCCAGCATTTT.

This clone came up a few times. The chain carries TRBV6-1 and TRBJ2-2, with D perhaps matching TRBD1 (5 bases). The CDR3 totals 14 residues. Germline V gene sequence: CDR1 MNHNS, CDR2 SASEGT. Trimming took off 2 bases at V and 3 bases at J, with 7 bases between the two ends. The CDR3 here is CASSELQDTGELFF. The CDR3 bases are TGTGCCAGCAGTGAACTACAGGACACCGGGGAGCTGTTTTTT.

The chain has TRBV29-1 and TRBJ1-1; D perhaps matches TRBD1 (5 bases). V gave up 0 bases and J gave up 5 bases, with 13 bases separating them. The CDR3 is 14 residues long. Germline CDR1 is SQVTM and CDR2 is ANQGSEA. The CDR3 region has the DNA TGCAGCGTTGAAGATCTCGGGGGGAAGACTGAAGCTTTCTTT. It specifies CSVEDLGGKTEAFF.

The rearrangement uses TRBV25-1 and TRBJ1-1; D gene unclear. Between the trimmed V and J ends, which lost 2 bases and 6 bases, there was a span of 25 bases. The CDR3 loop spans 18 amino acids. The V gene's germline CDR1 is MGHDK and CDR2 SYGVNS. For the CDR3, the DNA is TGTGCCAGCAGTGAAGGCGGCGGACTCTCTCGTCTTGGCCCTGAAGCTTTCTTT. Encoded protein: CASSEGGGLSRLGPEAFF.

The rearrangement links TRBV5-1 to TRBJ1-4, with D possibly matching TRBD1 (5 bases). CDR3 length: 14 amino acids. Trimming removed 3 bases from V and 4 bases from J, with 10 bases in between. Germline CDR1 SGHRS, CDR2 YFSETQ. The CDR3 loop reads CASSYQGLNEKLFF. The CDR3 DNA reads TGCGCCAGCAGCTATCAGGGTCTTAATGAAAAACTGTTTTTT.

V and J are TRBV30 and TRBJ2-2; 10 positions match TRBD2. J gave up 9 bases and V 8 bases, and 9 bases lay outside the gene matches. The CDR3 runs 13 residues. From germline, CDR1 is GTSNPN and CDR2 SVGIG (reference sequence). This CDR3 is CALSGGAVWELFF. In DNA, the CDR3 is TGTGCCCTGAGCGGGGGGGCGGTCTGGGAGCTGTTTTTT.

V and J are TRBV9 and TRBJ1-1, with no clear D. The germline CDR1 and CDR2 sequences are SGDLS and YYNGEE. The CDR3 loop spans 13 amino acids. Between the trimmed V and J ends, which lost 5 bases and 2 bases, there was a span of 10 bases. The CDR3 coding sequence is TGTGCCAGCAGGGGCTTACCTAACACTGAAGCTTTCTTT. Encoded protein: CASRGLPNTEAFF. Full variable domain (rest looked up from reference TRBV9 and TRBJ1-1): DSGVTQTPKHLITATGQRVTLRCSPRSGDLSVYWYQQSLDQGLQFLIQYYNGEERAKGNILERFSAQQFPDLHSELNLSSLELGDSALYFCASRGLPNTEAFFGQGTRLTVV.

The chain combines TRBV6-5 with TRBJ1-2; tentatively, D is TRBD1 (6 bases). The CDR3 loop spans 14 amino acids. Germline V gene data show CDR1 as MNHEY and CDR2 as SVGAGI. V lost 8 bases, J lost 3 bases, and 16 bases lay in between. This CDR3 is CASRLSQGYYGYTF. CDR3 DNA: TGTGCCAGCCGACTATCCCAGGGGTACTATGGCTACACCTTC.

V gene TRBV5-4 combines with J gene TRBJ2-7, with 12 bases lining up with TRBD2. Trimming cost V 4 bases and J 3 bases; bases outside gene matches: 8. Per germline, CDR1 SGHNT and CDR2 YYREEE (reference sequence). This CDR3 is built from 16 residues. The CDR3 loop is CASSQTSGLAGYEQYF. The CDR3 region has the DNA TGTGCCAGCAGCCAAACTTCGGGACTAGCGGGCTACGAGCAGTACTTC.

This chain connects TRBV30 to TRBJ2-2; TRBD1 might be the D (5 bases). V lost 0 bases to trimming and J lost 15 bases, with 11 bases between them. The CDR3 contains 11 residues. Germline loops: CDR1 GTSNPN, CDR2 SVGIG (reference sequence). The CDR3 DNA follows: TGTGCCTGGAGTGTAAGGCAGGGTGTGTTTTTT. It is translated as CAWSVRQGVFF.

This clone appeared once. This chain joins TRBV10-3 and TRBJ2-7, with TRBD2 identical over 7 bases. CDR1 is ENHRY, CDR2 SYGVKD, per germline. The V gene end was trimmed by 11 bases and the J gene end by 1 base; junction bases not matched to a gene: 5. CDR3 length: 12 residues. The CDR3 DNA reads TGTGCCTCCGGGACTACGTCCTACGAGCAGTACTTC. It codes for CASGTTSYEQYF.

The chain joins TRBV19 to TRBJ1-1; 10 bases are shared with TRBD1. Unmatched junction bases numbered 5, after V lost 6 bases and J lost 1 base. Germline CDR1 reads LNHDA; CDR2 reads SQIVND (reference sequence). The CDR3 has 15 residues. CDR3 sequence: CASSLGTGENTEAFF. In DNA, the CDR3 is TGTGCCAGTAGCCTTGGGACAGGGGAGAACACTGAAGCTTTCTTT.

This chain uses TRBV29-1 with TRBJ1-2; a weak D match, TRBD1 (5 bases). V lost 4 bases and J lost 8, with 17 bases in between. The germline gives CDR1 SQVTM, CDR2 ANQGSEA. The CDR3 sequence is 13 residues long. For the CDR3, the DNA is TGCAGCGTTGCAAATCATCAGGGAGGAGGCTACACCTTC. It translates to CSVANHQGGGYTF.